Listed here are 17 T cell receptor beta chains from one sample, sequenced in a study of control samples from healthy donors and cancer patients. Only in-frame clones appear in the TCRdb table, and some are missing; sequencing was by immunoSEQ multiplex PCR. Here the sample spans about 130,000 clones, around 94% being singletons. Sequencing used PBMCs. These receptors came from a man aged 60-69 years with colorectal cancer.

The CDR3 DNA follows: TGTGCCAGCACCCAAGACAGGGGCAACACTGAAGCTTTCTTT. Residues: CASTQDRGNTEAFF. V gene TRBV11-1 combines with J gene TRBJ1-1; the match to TRBD1 covers 8 bases. V trimming: 7 bases; J trimming: 2 bases; junction bases outside the gene matches: 6. The germline V gene encodes CDR1 SGHAT and CDR2 FQDESV (reference sequence). This CDR3 is 14 amino acids long.

The V and J genes are TRBV12-3 or TRBV12-4 and TRBJ1-2; D may be TRBD1 (6 bases). Deletions cut 6 bases from V and 8 bases from J, with 16 bases between. The CDR3 has 13 amino acids. The CDR3 loop is CASSPGHLGGYTF. CDR3 in DNA: TGTGCCAGCAGCCCGGGACACCTAGGAGGCTACACCTTC.

The chain uses TRBV2 and TRBJ1-6; TRBD1 matches at 7 bases. Germline V gene sequence: CDR1 SNHLY, CDR2 FYNNEI. With V trimmed by 6 bases and J by 4 bases, 3 bases remained unmatched. The CDR3 runs 14 residues. This CDR3 is CASRMTGYNSPLHF. For the CDR3, the DNA is TGTGCCAGCAGGATGACAGGGTATAATTCACCCCTCCACTTT.

V usage is TRBV14 and J usage is TRBJ2-3; D call uncertain. The length of the CDR3 is 12 residues. Germline CDR1 SGHDN, CDR2 FVKESK. V was trimmed by 2 bases and J by 4 bases, leaving 4 bases between them. This CDR3 is CASSQLADTQYF. DNA of the CDR3: TGTGCCAGCAGCCAACTAGCAGATACGCAGTATTTT.

The chain carries TRBV30 and TRBJ2-5; D is tentatively TRBD1 or TRBD2 (6 bases each). Germline CDR1 GTSNPN, CDR2 SVGIG (reference sequence). Trimming cost V 6 bases and J 5 bases, with 16 bases left between them. CDR3 size: 13 residues. The chain's CDR3 is CACARGGGETQYF. CDR3 DNA sequence: TGTGCCTGTGCAAGAGGGGGAGGCGAGACCCAGTACTTC.

This clone has only one observation. The CDR3 loop reads CASSSATGNEQFF. In DNA, the CDR3 is TGTGCCAGTAGTTCTGCGACCGGTAATGAGCAGTTCTTC. This chain uses TRBV19 with TRBJ2-1; D ambiguous. The CDR3 sequence is 13 residues long. Germline CDR1 reads LNHDA; CDR2 reads SQIVND (reference sequence). Between the trimmed V and J ends, which lost 5 bases and 7 bases, there was a span of 12 bases.

The chain combines TRBV7-8 with TRBJ1-5; D remains ambiguous. Trimming took off 2 bases at V and 3 bases at J, with 14 bases between the two ends. Germline V gene lookup returns CDR1 SGHVS and CDR2 FQNEAQ. The CDR3 length is 16 residues. The CDR3 bases are TGTGCCAGCAGCTTATCTGGTGGTCGGCCCAATCAGCCCCAGCATTTT. Its translation is CASSLSGGRPNQPQHF. The full variable domain, rest sourced from reference TRBV7-8 and TRBJ1-5, is GAGVSQSPRYKVAKRGQDVALRCDPISGHVSLFWYQQALGQGPEFLTYFQNEAQLDKSGLPSDRFFAERPEGSVSTLKIQRTQQEDSAVYLCASSLSGGRPNQPQHFGDGTRLSIL.

Only a few counts were recorded for this clone. The chain recombines TRBV14 with TRBJ1-6, with TRBD1 identical over 7 bases. Germline V CDR1 and CDR2: SGHDN, FVKESK. With V trimmed by 3 bases and J by 4 bases, 6 bases remained unmatched. The CDR3 sequence is 16 residues long. The CDR3 sequence: CASSHAGTAYNSPLHF. CDR3 in DNA: TGTGCCAGCAGCCACGCCGGGACAGCATATAATTCACCCCTCCACTTT.

The chain carries TRBV30 and TRBJ1-2, with TRBD1 matching over 7 bases. The J segment lost 3 bases and the V segment lost 5 bases, leaving 12 bases of the junction unmatched. CDR3 length: 15 residues. The V gene's germline CDR1 is GTSNPN and CDR2 SVGIG (reference sequence). The CDR3: CAWVTGRTLDYGYTF. The DNA of the CDR3 is TGTGCCTGGGTGACAGGGCGGACCCTGGACTATGGCTACACCTTC.

The J gene is TRBJ1-4, the V gene TRBV7-2; 7 nucleotides line up with TRBD1. Germline CDR1 SGHTA, CDR2 FQGNSA. V was pared by 3 bases and J by 4 bases, with 2 bases of the junction left unmatched. CDR3 length: 14 residues. The CDR3 DNA follows: TGTGCCAGCAGCTTGACAGGGAATAATGAAAAACTGTTTTTT. Translating gives CASSLTGNNEKLFF.

This chain uses TRBV5-1 with TRBJ2-7; 7 bases are a match to TRBD1. The CDR3 is 16 residues long. Germline CDR1 is SGHRS and CDR2 is YFSETQ. The V and J ends lost 0 bases and 5 bases, in that order; junction bases with no gene match: 11. CDR3 sequence (DNA): TGCGCCAGCAGCTTGGGGGTTCCTTCGACAGGGCACGAGCAGTACTTC. Amino acid sequence: CASSLGVPSTGHEQYF.

On this clone itself: A junction end diverges from the germline sequence, so it may reflect a read error. The V gene is TRBV25-1, the J gene TRBJ1-4; D is perhaps TRBD1 (5 bases). The germline V gene encodes CDR1 MGHDK and CDR2 SYGVNS. CDR3 length equals 12 residues. The CDR3 nucleotides read TGTGCCAGCAGAGGGACCGCCGGGCGGATTTTATTT. Its protein product is CASRGTAGRILF.

The CDR3 reads CASSLGLAGGTYNEQFF. The CDR3 nucleotides are TGTGCCAGCAGCTTGGGCTTAGCGGGGGGGACCTACAATGAGCAGTTCTTC. The V call is TRBV5-6, the J call TRBJ2-1; 11 nucleotides line up with TRBD2. The CDR3 is 17 amino acids. Per germline, CDR1 SGHDT and CDR2 YYEEEE. Losses at the gene ends were 0 bases for V and 2 bases for J; bases not matched to a gene: 4.

CDR3 DNA: TGTGCCAGCAGTGACGGCAGACCGCTGGGCTACACCTTC. This sequence encodes CASSDGRPLGYTF. This chain connects TRBV6-1 to TRBJ1-2; D is unclear. Germline V gene data show CDR1 as MNHNS and CDR2 as SASEGT. The V end was cut by 3 bases, the J end by 8 bases, with 13 bases between. The CDR3 runs to 13 residues.

The rearrangement uses TRBV19 and TRBJ1-6; TRBD1 might be the D (5 bases). Germline CDR1 and CDR2: LNHDA and SQIVND (reference sequence). This CDR3 contains 16 residues. V was pared by 4 bases and J by 7 bases, with 17 bases between. Here the CDR3 reads CASSRSWGTGNSPLHF. The CDR3 nucleotides read TGTGCCAGTAGTAGAAGTTGGGGGACGGGAAATTCACCCCTCCACTTT.

The genes are TRBV5-1 and TRBJ1-1, with D possibly being TRBD1 (6 bases). Germline V gene data show CDR1 as SGHRS and CDR2 as YFSETQ. This CDR3 has 15 amino acids. The V end was cut by 0 bases, the J end by 3 bases, with 12 bases between. CDR3 bases: TGCGCCAGCAGCTTGGCCGGGGGCTTGGACACTGAAGCTTTCTTT. Translating gives CASSLAGGLDTEAFF.

The chain employs TRBV21-1 and TRBJ2-3; TRBD1 is taken as the D call from the table, unchecked against the DNA. TRBV21-1 has pseudogene status. The CDR3 has 16 residues. CDR3 protein: CASSKWQGAEADTQYF. The CDR3 DNA reads TGTGCCAGCAGCAAATGGCAGGGGGCAGAGGCAGATACGCAGTATTTT.